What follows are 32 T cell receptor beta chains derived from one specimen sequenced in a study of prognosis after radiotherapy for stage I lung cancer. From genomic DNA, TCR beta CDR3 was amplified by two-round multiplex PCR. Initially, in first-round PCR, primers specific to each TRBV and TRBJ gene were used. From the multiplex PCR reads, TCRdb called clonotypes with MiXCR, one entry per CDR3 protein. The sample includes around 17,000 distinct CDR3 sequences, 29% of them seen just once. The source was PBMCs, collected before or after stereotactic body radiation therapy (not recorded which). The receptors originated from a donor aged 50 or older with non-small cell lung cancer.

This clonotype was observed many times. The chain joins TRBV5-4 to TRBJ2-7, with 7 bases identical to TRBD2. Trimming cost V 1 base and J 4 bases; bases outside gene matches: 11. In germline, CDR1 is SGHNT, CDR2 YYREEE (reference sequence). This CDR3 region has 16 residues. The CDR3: CASSLNSGRSFYEQYF. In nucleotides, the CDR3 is TGTGCCAGCAGCTTGAATAGCGGGCGCTCCTTTTACGAGCAGTACTTC. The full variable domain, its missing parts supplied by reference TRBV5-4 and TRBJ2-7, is ETGVTQSPTHLIKTRGQQVTLRCSSQSGHNTVSWYQQALGQGPQFIFQYYREEENGRGNFPPRFSGLQFPNYSSELNVNALELDDSALYLCASSLNSGRSFYEQYFGPGTRLTVT.

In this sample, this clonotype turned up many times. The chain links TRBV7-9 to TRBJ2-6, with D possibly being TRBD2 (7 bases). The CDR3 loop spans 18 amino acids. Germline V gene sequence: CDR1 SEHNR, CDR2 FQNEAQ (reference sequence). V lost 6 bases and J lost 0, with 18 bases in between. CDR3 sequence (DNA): TGTGCCAGCAGGCGGGGGACAATCTTTTCCTCTGGGGCCAACGTCCTGACTTTC. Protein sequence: CASRRGTIFSSGANVLTF.

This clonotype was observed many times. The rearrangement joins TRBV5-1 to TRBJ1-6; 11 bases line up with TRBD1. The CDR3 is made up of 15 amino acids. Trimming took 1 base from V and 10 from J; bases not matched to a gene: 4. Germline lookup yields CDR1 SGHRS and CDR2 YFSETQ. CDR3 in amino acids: CASSLRTGGDSPLHF. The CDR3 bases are TGCGCCAGCAGCTTGCGGACAGGGGGCGACTCACCCCTCCACTTT. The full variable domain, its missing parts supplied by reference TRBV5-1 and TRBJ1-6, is KAGVTQTPRYLIKTRGQQVTLSCSPISGHRSVSWYQQTPGQGLQFLFEYFSETQRNKGNFPGRFSGRQFSNSRSEMNVSTLELGDSALYLCASSLRTGGDSPLHFGNGTRLTVT.

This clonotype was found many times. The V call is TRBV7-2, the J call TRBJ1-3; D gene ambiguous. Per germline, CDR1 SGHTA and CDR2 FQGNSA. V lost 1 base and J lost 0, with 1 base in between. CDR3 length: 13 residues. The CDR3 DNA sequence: TGTGCCAGCAGCTTAGGCTCTGGAAACACCATATATTTT. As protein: CASSLGSGNTIYF.

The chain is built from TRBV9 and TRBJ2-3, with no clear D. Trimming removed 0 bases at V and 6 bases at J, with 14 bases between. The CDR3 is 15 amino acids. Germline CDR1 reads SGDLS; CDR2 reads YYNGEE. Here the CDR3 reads CASSVGGLEVDTQYF. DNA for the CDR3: TGTGCCAGCAGCGTAGGAGGCCTAGAAGTGGATACGCAGTATTTT.

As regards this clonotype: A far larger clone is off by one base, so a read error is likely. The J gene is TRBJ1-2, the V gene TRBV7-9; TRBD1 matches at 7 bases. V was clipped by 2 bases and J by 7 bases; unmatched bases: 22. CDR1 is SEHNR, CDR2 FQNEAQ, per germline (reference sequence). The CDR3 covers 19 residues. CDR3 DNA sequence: TGTGCCAGCAGCTTATCGAGGCGTAGCATGAGGGGGCGTCTTTCTGGCTACACCTTC. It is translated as CASSLSRRSMRGRLSGYTF. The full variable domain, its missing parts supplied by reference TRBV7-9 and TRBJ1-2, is DTGVSQNPRHKITKRGQNVTFRCDPISEHNRLYWYRQTLGQGPEFLTYFQNEAQLEKSRLLSDRFSAERPKGSFSTLEIQRTEQGDSAMYLCASSLSRRSMRGRLSGYTFGSGTRLTVV.

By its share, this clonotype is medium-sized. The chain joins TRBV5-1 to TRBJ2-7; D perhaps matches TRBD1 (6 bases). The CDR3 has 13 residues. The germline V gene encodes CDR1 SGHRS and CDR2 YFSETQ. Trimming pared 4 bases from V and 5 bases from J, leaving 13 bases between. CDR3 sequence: CASSPTQGDEQYF. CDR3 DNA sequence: TGCGCCAGCAGCCCAACACAGGGTGACGAGCAGTACTTC.

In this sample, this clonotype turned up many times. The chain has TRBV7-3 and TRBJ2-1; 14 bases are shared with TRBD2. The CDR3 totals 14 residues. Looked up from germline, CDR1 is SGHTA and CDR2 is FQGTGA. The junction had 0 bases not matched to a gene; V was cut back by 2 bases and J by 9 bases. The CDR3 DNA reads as TGTGCCAGCAGCTTAGGGACTAGCGGGAGTGAGCAGTTCTTC. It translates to CASSLGTSGSEQFF.

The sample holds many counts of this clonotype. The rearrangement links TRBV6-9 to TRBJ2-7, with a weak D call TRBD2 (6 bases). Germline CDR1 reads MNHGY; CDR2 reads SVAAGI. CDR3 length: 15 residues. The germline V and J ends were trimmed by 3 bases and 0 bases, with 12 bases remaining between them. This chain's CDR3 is CASSYGLGSSYEQYF. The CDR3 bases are TGTGCCAGCAGTTACGGGCTCGGGAGCTCCTACGAGCAGTACTTC.

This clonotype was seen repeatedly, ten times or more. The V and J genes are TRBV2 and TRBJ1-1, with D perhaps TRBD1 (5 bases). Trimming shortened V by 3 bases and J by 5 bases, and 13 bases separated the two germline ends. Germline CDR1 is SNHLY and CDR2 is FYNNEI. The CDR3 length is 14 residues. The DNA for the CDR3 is TGTGCCAGCAGTGAGACAGCGATAGGGACTGAAGCTTTCTTT. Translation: CASSETAIGTEAFF.

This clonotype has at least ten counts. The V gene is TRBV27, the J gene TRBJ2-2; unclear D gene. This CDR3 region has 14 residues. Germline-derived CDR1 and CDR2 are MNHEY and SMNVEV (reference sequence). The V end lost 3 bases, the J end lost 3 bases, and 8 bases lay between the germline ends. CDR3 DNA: TGTGCCAGCAGTTTGAGAGAGTACACCGGGGAGCTGTTTTTT. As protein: CASSLREYTGELFF.

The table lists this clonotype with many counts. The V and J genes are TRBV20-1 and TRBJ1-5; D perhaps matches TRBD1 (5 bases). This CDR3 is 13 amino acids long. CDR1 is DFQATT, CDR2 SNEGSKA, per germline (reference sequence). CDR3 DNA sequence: TGCAGCCTAAGGGGAGGGACCAATCAGCCCCAGCATTTT. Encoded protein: CSLRGGTNQPQHF.

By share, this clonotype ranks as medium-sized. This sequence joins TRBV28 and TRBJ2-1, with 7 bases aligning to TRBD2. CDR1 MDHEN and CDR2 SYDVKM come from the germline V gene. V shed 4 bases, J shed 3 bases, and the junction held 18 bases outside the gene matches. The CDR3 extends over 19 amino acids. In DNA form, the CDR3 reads TGTGCCAGCAGTTCCCCGGGGCTAGCGGCGACCTGGGGCTACAATGAGCAGTTCTTC. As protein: CASSSPGLAATWGYNEQFF.

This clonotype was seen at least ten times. The CDR3 DNA follows: TGCGCCAGCAGCGGAGGGGGTAAGGGCACAGATACGCAGTATTTT. Its translation is CASSGGGKGTDTQYF. This chain joins TRBV5-1 and TRBJ2-3; D is perhaps TRBD1 or TRBD2 (6 bases each). Germline loops: CDR1 SGHRS, CDR2 YFSETQ. V gave up 4 bases and J gave up 1 base, with 13 bases separating them. This CDR3 has 15 amino acids.

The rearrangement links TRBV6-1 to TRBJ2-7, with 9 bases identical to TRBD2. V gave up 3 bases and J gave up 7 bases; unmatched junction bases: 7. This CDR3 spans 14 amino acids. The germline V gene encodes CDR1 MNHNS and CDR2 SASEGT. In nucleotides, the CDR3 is TGTGCCAGCAGTGATCCCGTACTAGCGGGTGAGCAGTACTTC. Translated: CASSDPVLAGEQYF.

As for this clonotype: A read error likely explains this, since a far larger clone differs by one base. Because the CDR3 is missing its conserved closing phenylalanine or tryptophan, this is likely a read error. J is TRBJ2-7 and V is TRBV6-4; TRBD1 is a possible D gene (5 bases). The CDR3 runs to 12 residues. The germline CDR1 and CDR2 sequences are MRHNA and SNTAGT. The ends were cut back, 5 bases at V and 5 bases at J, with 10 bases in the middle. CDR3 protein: CASSLSGNEQYL. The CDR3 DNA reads TGTGCCAGCAGTTTATCAGGGAACGAGCAGTACTTA.

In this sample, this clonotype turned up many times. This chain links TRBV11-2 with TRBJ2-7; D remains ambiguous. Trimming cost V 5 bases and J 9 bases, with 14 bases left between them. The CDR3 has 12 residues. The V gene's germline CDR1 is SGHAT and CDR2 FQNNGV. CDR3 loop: CASSLTVAGQYF. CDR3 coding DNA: TGTGCCAGCAGCCTAACTGTCGCCGGGCAGTACTTC.

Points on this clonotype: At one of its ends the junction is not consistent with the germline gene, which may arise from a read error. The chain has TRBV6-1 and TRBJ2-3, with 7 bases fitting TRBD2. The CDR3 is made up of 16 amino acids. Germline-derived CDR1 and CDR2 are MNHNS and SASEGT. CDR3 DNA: TGTGCCATCAGTCGTAGACTAGCCGGAGACTCAGATACGCAGTATTTT. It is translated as CAISRRLAGDSDTQYF.

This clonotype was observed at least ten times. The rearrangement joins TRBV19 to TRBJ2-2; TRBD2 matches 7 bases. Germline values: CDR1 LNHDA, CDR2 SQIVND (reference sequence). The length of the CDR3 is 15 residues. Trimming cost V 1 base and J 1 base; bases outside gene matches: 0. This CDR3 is CASSIASGNTGELFF. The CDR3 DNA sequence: TGTGCCAGTAGTATAGCTAGCGGGAACACCGGGGAGCTGTTTTTT.

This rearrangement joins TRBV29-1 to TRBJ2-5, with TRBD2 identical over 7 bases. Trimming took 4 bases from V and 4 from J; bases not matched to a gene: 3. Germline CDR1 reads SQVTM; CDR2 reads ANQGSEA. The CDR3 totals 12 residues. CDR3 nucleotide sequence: TGCAGCGTTGGTCAGCGGGGAGAGACCCAGTACTTC. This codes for CSVGQRGETQYF.

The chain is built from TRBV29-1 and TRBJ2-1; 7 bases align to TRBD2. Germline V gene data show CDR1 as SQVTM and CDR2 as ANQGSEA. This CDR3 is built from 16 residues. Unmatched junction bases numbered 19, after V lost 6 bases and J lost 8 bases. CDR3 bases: TGCAGCGTCGTCGGGACTATCTGGAGTAGGGTCGATGAGCAGTTCTTC. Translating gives CSVVGTIWSRVDEQFF.

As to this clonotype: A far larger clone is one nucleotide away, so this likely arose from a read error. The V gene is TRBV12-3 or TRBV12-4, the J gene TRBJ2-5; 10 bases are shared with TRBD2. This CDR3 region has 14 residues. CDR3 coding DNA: TGTGCCAGCAGTGGACTAGCGGAACAAGAGGCCCAGTACTTC. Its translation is CASSGLAEQEAQYF.

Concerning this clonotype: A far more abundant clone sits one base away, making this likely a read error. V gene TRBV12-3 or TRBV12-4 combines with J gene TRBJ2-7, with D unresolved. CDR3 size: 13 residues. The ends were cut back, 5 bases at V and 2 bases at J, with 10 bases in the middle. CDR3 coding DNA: TGTGCCAGCAGTGTCGGCGTACCCTACGAGCAGTACTTC. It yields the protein CASSVGVPYEQYF.

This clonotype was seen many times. This CDR3 reads CASSVSAGIEDEQFF. DNA for the CDR3: TGTGCCAGCAGCGTCTCTGCAGGGATAGAGGATGAGCAGTTCTTC. This sequence joins TRBV9 and TRBJ2-1, with TRBD1 as a possible D gene (5 bases). V lost 2 bases, J lost 8 bases, and 17 bases lay in between. This CDR3 spans 15 amino acids. In germline, CDR1 is SGDLS, CDR2 YYNGEE.

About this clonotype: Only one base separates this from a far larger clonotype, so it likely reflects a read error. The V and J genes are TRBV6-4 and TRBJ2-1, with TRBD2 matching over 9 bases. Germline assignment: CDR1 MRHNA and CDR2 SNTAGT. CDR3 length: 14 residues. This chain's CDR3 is CVSSSSGAYNEQFF. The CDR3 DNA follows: TGTGTCAGCAGCTCTAGCGGGGCCTACAATGAGCAGTTCTTC.

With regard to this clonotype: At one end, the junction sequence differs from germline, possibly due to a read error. In nucleotides, the CDR3 is TGTGCTTGGAGTCGAGGACAAGATAATTCACCCCTCCTCTTT. As protein: CAWSRGQDNSPLLF. The V gene is TRBV30, the J gene TRBJ1-6; D may be TRBD1 (5 bases). This CDR3 has 14 residues. Germline assignment: CDR1 GTSNPN and CDR2 SVGIG (reference sequence).

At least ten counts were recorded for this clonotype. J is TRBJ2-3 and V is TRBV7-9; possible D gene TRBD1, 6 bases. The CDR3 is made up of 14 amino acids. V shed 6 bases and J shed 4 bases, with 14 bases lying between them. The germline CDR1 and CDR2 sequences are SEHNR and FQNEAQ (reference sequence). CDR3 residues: CASSKAQGSDTQYF. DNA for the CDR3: TGTGCCAGCAGTAAAGCACAGGGCTCAGATACGCAGTATTTT. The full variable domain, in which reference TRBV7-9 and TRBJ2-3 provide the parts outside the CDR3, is DTGVSQNPRHKITKRGQNVTFRCDPISEHNRLYWYRQTLGQGPEFLTYFQNEAQLEKSRLLSDRFSAERPKGSFSTLEIQRTEQGDSAMYLCASSKAQGSDTQYFGPGTRLTVL.

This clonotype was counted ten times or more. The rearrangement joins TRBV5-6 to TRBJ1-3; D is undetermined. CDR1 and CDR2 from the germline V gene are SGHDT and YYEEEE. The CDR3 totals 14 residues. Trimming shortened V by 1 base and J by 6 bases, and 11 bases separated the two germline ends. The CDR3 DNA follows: TGTGCCAGCAGCTTGCTACAGACCCTAAACACCATATATTTT. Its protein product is CASSLLQTLNTIYF. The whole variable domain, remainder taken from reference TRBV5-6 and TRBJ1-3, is DAGVTQSPTHLIKTRGQQVTLRCSPKSGHDTVSWYQQALGQGPQFIFQYYEEEERQRGNFPDRFSGHQFPNYSSELNVNALLLGDSALYLCASSLLQTLNTIYFGEGSWLTVV.

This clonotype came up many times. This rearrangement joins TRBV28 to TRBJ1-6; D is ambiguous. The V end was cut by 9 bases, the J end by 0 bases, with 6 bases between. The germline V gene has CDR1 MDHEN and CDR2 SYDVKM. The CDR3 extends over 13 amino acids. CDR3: CARDYSYNSPLHF. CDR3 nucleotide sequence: TGTGCCAGGGACTACTCCTATAATTCACCCCTCCACTTT.

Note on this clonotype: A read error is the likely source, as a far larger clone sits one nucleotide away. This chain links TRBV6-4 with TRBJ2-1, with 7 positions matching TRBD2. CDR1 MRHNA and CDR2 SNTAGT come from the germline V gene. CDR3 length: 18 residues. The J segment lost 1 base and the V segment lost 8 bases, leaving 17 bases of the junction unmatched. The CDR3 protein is CASESLAAAAGSYNEQFF. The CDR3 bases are TGTGCCAGCGAGAGTCTCGCAGCAGCAGCGGGATCCTACAATGAGCAGTTCTTC.

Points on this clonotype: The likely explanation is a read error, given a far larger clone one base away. CDR3 sequence (DNA): TGTACCAGCAGCTTATGGGGGGGCGAGCAGTACTTC. It translates to CTSSLWGGEQYF. The chain carries TRBV7-8 and TRBJ2-7, with 7 bases matching TRBD2. The CDR3 runs to 12 residues. The germline CDR1 and CDR2 sequences are SGHVS and FQNEAQ.

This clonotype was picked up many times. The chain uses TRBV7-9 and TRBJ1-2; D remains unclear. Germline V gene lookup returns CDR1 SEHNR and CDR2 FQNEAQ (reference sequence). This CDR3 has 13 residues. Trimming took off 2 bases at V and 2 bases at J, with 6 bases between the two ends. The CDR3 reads CASSLKENYGYTF. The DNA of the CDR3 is TGTGCCAGCAGCTTAAAGGAGAACTATGGCTACACCTTC.